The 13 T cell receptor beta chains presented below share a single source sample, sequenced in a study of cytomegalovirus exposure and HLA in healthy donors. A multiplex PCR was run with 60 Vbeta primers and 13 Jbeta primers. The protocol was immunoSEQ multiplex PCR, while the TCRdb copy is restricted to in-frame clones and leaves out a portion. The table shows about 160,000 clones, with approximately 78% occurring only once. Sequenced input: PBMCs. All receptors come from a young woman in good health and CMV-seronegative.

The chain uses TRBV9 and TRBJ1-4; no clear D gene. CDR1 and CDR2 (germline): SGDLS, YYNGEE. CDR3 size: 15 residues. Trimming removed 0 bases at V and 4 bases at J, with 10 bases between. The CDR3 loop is CASSVGYGINEKLFF. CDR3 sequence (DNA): TGTGCCAGCAGCGTAGGTTACGGGATTAATGAAAAACTGTTTTTT.

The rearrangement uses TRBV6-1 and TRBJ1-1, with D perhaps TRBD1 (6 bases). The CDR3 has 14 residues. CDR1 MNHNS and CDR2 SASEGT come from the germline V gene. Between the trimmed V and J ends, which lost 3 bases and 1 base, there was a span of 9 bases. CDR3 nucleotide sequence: TGTGCCAGCAGTGAGGGGGGGGCGAACACTGAAGCTTTCTTT. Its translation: CASSEGGANTEAFF.

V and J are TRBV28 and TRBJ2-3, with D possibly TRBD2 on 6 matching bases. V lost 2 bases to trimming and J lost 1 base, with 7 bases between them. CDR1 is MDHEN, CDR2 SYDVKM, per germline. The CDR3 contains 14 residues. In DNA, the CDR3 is TGTGCCAGCAGTTTACCTAGCGGCACAGATACGCAGTATTTT. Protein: CASSLPSGTDTQYF.

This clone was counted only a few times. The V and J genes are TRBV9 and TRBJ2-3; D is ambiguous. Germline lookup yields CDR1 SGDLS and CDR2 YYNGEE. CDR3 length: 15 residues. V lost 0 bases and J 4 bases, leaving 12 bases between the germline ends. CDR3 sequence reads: CASSVALSGSDTQYF. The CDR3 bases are TGTGCCAGCAGCGTAGCCCTCTCCGGGTCAGATACGCAGTATTTT.

This CDR3 is CASSQVINTEAFF. For the CDR3, the DNA is TGCGCCAGCAGCCAAGTTATAAACACTGAAGCTTTCTTT. The rearrangement links TRBV4-1 to TRBJ1-1; D not certain. Trimming pared 1 base from V and 2 bases from J, leaving 5 bases between. The CDR3 is 13 amino acids. Germline V lookup: CDR1 MGHRA, CDR2 YSYEKL.

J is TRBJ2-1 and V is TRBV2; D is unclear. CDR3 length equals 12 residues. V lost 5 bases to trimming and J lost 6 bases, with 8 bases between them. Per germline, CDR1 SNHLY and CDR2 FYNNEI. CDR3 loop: CASSPDTNEQFF. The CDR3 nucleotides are TGTGCCAGCAGTCCTGACACCAATGAGCAGTTCTTC.

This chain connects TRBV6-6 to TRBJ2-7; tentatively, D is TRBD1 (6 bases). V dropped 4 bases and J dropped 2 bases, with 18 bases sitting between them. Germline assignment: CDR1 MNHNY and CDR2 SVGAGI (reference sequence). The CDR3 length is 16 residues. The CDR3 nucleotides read TGTGCCAGCAGTTTAGTCCAAGGACAGTTAGCCTACGAGCAGTACTTC. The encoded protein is CASSLVQGQLAYEQYF.

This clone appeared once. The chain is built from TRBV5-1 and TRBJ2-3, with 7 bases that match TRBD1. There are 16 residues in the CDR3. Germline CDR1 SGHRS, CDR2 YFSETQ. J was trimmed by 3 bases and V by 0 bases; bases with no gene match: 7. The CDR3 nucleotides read TGCGCCAGCAGCTTGGGACAGGGCGGTATAACAGATACGCAGTATTTT. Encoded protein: CASSLGQGGITDTQYF.

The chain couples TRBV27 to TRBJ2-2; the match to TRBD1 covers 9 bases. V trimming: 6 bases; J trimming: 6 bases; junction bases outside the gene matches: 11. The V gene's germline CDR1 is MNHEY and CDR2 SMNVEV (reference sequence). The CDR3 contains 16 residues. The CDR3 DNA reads TGTGCCAGCAGCACAGGGGGCGCGGTCAGGGCCGGGGAGCTGTTTTTT. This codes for CASSTGGAVRAGELFF.

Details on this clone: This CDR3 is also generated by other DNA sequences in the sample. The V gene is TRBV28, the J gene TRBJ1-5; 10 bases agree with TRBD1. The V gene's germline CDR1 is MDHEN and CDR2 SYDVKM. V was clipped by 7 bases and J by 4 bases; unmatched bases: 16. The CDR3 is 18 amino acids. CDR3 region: CASKESVAGTGANQPQHF. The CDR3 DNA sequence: TGTGCCAGCAAAGAAAGTGTCGCAGGGACAGGGGCAAATCAGCCCCAGCATTTT.

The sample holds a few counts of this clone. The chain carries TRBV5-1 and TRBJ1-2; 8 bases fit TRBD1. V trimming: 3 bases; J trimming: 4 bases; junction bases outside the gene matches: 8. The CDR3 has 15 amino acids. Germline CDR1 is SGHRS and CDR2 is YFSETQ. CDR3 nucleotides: TGCGCCAGCAGCTACCTTACAGGGGGTGGCTATGGCTACACCTTC. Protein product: CASSYLTGGGYGYTF.

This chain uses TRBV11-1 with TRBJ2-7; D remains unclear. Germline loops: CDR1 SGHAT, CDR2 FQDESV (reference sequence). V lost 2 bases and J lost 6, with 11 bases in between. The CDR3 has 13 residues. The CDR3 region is CASSLSSAPEQYF. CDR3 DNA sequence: TGTGCCAGCAGCTTATCCAGCGCGCCCGAGCAGTACTTC. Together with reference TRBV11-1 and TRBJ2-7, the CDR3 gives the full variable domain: EAEVAQSPRYKITEKSQAVAFWCDPISGHATLYWYRQILGQGPELLVQFQDESVVDDSQLPKDRFSAERLKGVDSTLKIQPAELGDSAMYLCASSLSSAPEQYFGPGTRLTVT.

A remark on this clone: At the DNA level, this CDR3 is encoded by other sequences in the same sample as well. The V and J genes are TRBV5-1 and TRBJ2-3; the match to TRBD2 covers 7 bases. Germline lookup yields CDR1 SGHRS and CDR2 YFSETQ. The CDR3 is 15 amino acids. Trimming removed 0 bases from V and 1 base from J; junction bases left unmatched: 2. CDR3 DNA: TGCGCCAGCAGCTTGGTTGCGGGGGGCACAGATACGCAGTATTTT. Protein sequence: CASSLVAGGTDTQYF.